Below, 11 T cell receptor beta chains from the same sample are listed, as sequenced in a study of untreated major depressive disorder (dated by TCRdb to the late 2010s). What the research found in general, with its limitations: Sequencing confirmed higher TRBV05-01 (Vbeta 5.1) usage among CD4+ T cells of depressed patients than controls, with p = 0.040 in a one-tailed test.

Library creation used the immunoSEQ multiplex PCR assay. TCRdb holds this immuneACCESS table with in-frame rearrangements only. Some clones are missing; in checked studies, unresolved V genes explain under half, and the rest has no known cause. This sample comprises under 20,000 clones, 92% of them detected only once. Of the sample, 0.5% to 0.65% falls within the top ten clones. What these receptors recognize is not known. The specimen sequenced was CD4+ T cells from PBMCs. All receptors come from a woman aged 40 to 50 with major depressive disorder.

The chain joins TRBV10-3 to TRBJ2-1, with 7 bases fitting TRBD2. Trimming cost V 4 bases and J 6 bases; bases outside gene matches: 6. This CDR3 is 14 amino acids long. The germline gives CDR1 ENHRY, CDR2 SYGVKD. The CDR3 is CAISGLAPTNEQFF. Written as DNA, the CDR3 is TGTGCCATCAGTGGACTAGCTCCCACCAATGAGCAGTTCTTC.

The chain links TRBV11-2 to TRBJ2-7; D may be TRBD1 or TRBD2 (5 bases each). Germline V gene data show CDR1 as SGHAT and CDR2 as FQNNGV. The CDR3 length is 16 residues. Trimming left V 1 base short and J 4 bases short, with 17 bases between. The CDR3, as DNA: TGTGCCAGCAGCTTAGGAGGGGTCGGGGAATCTTACGAGCAGTACGTC. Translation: CASSLGGVGESYEQYV.

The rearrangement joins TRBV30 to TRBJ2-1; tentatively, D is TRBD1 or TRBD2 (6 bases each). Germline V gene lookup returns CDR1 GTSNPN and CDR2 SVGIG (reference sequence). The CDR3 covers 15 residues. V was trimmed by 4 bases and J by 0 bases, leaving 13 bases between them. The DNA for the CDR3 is TGTGCCTGGACCCGAGGGGGGAGCTCCTACAATGAGCAGTTCTTC. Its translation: CAWTRGGSSYNEQFF.

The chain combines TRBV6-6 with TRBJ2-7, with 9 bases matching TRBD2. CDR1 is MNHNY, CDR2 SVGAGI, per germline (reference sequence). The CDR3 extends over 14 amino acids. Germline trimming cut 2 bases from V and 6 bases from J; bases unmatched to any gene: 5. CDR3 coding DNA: TGTGCCAGCAGTTACATGGTAGCGGGGGTCGAGCAGTACTTC. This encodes CASSYMVAGVEQYF.

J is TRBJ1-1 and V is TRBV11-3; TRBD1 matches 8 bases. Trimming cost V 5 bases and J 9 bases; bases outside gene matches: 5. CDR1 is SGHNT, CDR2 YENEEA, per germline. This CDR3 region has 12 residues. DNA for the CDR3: TGTGCCAGCAGCCAAGACAGGGGACAAGCTTTCTTT. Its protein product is CASSQDRGQAFF.

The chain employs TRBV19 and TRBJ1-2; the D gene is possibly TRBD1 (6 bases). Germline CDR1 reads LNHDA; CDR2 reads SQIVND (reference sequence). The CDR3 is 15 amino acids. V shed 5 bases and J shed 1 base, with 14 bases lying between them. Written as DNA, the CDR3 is TGTGCCAGTAGTCACCGGGACACCCGTAACTATGGCTACACCTTC. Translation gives CASSHRDTRNYGYTF.

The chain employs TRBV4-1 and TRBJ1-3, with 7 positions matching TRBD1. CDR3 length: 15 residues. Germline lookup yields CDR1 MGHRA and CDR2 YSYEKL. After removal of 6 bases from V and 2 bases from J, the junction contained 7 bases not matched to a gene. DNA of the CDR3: TGCGCCAGCAGACTAACGACAGGGACTGGAAACACCATATATTTT. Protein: CASRLTTGTGNTIYF.

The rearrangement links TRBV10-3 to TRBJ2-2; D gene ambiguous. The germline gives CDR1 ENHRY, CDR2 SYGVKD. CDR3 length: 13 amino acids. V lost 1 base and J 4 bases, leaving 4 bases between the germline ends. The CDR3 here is CAISEFGTGELFF. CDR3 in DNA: TGTGCCATCAGTGAGTTCGGCACCGGGGAGCTGTTTTTT.

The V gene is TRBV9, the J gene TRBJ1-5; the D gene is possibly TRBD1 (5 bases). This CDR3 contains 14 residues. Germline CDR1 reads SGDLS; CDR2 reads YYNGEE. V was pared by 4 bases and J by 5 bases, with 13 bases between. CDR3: CASSPRGVYQPQHF. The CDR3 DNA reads TGTGCCAGCAGCCCAAGAGGGGTCTATCAGCCCCAGCATTTT.

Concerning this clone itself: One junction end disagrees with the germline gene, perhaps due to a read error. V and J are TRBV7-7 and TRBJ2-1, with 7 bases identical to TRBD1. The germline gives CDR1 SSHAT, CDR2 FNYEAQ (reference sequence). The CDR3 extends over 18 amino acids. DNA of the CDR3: TGTGCTAGCAGCCCACAACAGATGACAGGGATTATCATCAATGAGCAGTTCTTC. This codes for CASSPQQMTGIIINEQFF. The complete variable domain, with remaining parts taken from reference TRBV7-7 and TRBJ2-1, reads GAGVSQSPRYKVTKRGQDVTLRCDPISSHATLYWYQQALGQGPEFLTYFNYEAQPDKSGLPSDRFSAERPEGSISTLTIQRTEQRDSAMYRCASSPQQMTGIIINEQFFGPGTRLTVL.

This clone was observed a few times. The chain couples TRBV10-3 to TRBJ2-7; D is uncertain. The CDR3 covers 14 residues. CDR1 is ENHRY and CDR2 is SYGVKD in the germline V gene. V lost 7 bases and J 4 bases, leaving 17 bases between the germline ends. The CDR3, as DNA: TGTGCCATCATGGCAGGTGCATTTTTTTACGAGCAGTACTTC. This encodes CAIMAGAFFYEQYF.